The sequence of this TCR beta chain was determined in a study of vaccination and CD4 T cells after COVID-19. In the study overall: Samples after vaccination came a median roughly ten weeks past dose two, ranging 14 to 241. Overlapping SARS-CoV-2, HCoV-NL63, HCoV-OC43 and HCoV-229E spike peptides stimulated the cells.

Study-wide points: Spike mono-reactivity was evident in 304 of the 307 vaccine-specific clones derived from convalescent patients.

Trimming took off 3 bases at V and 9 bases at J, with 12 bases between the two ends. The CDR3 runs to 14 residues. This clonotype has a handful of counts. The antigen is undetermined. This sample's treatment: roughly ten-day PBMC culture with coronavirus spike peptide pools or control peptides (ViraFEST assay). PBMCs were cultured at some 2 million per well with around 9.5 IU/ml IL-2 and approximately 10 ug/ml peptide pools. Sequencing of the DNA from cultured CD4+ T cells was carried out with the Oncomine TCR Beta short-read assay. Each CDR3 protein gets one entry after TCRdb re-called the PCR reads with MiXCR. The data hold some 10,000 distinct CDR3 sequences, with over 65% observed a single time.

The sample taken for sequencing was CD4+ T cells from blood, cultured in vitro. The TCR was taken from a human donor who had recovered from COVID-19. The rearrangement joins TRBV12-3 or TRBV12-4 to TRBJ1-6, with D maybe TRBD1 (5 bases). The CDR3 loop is CASSLSGGSSPLHF. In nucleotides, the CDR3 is TGTGCCAGCAGTTTGTCCGGGGGAAGTTCACCCCTCCACTTT.